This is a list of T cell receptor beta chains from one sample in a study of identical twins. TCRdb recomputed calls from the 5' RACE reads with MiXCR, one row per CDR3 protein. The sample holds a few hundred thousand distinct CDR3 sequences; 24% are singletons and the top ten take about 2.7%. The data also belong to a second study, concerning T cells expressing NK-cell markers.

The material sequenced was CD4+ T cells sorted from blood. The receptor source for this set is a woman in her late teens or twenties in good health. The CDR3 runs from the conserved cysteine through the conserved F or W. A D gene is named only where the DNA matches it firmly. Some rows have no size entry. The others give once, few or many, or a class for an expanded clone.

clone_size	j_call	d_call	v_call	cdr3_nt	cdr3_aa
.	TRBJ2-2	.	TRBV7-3	TGTGCCAGCAGCTTGGAGGGAGAGAACACCGGGGAGCTGTTTTTT	CASSLEGENTGELFF
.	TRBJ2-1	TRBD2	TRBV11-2	TGTGCCAGCAGCTTAATATTACTAGCGGGAGTCTATGAGCAGTTCTTC	CASSLILLAGVYEQFF
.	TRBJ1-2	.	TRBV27	TGTGCCAGCAGTAAGGAGACAGGATCTAACTATGGCTACACCTTC	CASSKETGSNYGYTF
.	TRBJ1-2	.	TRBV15	TGTGCCACCAGCAGAGCCCAGGGTCTTGGCTACACCTTC	CATSRAQGLGYTF
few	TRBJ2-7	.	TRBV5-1	TGCGCCAGCAGCATGGAAGGGGACGAGCAGTACTTC	CASSMEGDEQYF
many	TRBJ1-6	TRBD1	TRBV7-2	TGTGCCAGCAGCACCGGGACAGAAAATTCACCCCTCCACTTT	CASSTGTENSPLHF
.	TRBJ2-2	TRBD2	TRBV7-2	TGTGCCAGCAGCTGGGGACTAGCGGGAGTGAGGACCGGGGAGCTGTTTTTT	CASSWGLAGVRTGELFF
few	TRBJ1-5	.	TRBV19	TGTGCCAGTAGTATAGATGTGCGGGGTTTCAGCAATCAGCCCCAGCATTTT	CASSIDVRGFSNQPQHF
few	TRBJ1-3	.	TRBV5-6	TGTGCCAGCAGCTTGGGGCAGCGTGGAAACACCATATATTTT	CASSLGQRGNTIYF
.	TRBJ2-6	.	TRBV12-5	TGTGCTAGTGGTTTGTTTCCCGGTTTTGGTGGGGCCAACGTCCTGACTTTC	CASGLFPGFGGANVLTF
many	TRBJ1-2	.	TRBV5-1	TGCGCCAGCAGCACAGGACAGAACTATGGCTACACCTTC	CASSTGQNYGYTF
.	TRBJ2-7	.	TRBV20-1	TGCAGTGCTAGCTATCTGGACACCTACGAGCAGTACTTC	CSASYLDTYEQYF
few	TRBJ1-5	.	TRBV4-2	TGTGCCAGCAGCCAAGATCACCAGGGCCTTTATAGCAATCAGCCCCAGCATTTT	CASSQDHQGLYSNQPQHF
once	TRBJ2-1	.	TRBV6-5	TGTGCCAGCAGTTACAGAGACAGGAATGAGCAGTTCTTC	CASSYRDRNEQFF
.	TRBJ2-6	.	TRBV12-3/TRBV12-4	TGTGCCAGCGTATCCCGGGCCAGCGTCAGTGGGGCCAACGTCCTGACTTTC	CASVSRASVSGANVLTF
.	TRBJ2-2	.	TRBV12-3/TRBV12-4	TGTGCCAGCACACAATCCGGCAGGAACACCGGGGAGCTGTTTTTT	CASTQSGRNTGELFF
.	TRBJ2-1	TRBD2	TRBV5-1	TGCGCCAGCAGCTTGAGGGCGACTAGCGCCCTTGGTGAGCAGTTCTTC	CASSLRATSALGEQFF
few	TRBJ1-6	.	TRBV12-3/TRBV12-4	TGTGCCAGCAGTTCAGGACAGCCAGGGAATTCACCCCTCCACTTT	CASSSGQPGNSPLHF
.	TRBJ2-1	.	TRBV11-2	TGTGCCAGCAGCCCCGGTGGTAGCGGCGAGTCCTACAATGAGCAGTTCTTC	CASSPGGSGESYNEQFF
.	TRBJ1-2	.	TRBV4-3	TGCGCCAGCAGCCAAGATCATGGGGGACCTTTAGGCTACACCTTC	CASSQDHGGPLGYTF
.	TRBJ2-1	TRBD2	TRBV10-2	TGCGCCAGCGGTCCTAGCGGGAGGGGCGTCTACAATGAGCAGTTCTTC	CASGPSGRGVYNEQFF
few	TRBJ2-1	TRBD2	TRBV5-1	TGCGCCAGCAGCTCGGCCCCGCGGGAGGTGCAGTTCTTC	CASSSAPREVQFF
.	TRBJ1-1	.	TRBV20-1	TGCAGTGCTGAAAGGGTACGGAACACTGAAGCTTTCTTT	CSAERVRNTEAFF
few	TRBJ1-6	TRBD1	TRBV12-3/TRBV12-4	TGTGCCAGCAGTTGGTCAGGGGGATCACCCCTCCACTTT	CASSWSGGSPLHF
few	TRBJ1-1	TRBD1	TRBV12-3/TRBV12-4	TGTGCCAGCAGGAGGACAGGGGGAACCACTGAAGCTTTCTTT	CASRRTGGTTEAFF
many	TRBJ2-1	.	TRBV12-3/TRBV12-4	TGTGCCAGCAGTTTGGGGATTACATACAATGAGCAGTTCTTC	CASSLGITYNEQFF
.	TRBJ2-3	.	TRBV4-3	TGCGCCAGCAGCCTTCAACCAGCGGGTCTGACAGATACGCAGTATTTT	CASSLQPAGLTDTQYF
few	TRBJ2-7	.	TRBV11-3	TGTGCCAGCAGCTTAGGTAGCGTTCGGCAGTACTTC	CASSLGSVRQYF